The clone carrying this T cell receptor beta chain turned up a few times. Its antigen is currently unknown. The data are from a study of blood T cells in healthy people across ages. The study, taken as a whole, reports: A roughly linear age-dependent decrease characterized TCR beta diversity per million T cells. Relative to aged donors, long-lived donors carried more naive CD4+ cells and displayed higher diversity.

The V segment lost 4 bases and the J segment 1 base; nucleotides outside the gene matches: 4. Germline lookup yields CDR1 SGHRS and CDR2 YFSETQ. The CDR3 extends over 15 amino acids. Russia was home to the donors, healthy Caucasian individuals aged about 6 to 100. Using a J-beta primer mix together with a sample-barcoded 5' primer, a second PCR was run for 7 to 11 cycles. Every molecule of cDNA carried a tag from a template-switch adaptor with 12 random nucleotides. TCRdb processed the 5' RACE reads anew with MiXCR; each CDR3 protein has one entry. In the table there are roughly 1.9 million distinct CDR3 sequences, around 42% of which are singletons.

This clonotype was sampled from a human donor in good health. This rearrangement joins TRBV5-1 to TRBJ2-1, with 8 bases fitting TRBD1. Specimen: blood. CDR3 nucleotide sequence: TGCGCCAGCAGCGAAGGACAGGGATCCTACAATGAGCAGTTCTTC. It codes for CASSEGQGSYNEQFF.